This entry describes one T cell receptor (beta chain). Trimming removed 1 base from V and 6 bases from J; junction bases left unmatched: 9. Per germline, CDR1 MGHRA and CDR2 YSYEKL. The CDR3 runs 16 residues. TCRdb re-derived calls from the 5' RACE reads in MiXCR, one entry per CDR3 protein. The data contain 350,000 to 550,000 distinct CDR3 sequences, around 20% of them singletons. The sample belongs to a study of T cells after yellow fever vaccination. Sample: PBMCs, taken before the yellow fever booster vaccination. The clonotype was recovered from a man between 18 and 35 years old who received the YFV17D yellow fever vaccine. The chain links TRBV4-1 to TRBJ1-1; the match to TRBD1 covers 9 bases. The CDR3, as DNA: TGCGCCAGCAGCCAAGTGCTAGGACAGGGGAGGGCTGAAGCTTTCTTT. Translated, it gives CASSQVLGQGRAEAFF.